This TCR beta chain originates from a study of T cell responses to AZD1222 COVID-19 vaccine. Trimming left V 1 base short and J 2 bases short, with 16 bases between. Germline lookup yields CDR1 GTSNPN and CDR2 SVGIG (reference sequence). CDR3 length: 16 amino acids. Method: immunoSEQ multiplex PCR; TCRdb's copy keeps in-frame clones and lacks some. The sample has roughly 130,000 clones, around 94% seen once. The J gene is TRBJ2-3, the V gene TRBV30; no reliable D call. Sample: peripheral blood, taken on day 0 of AZD1222 vaccination. The receptor was derived from an adult in good health. CDR3 sequence: CAWSGGGTALTDTQYF. In DNA, the CDR3 is TGTGCCTGGAGTGGGGGTGGTACGGCTCTCACAGATACGCAGTATTTT.